These T cell receptor beta chains were read from a single sample in a study of vaccination and CD4 T cells after COVID-19. One entry per CDR3 protein results from TCRdb running MiXCR on the PCR reads. The sample has more than 9,000 distinct CDR3 sequences; around 58% are singletons. No antigens are known for them. The sequenced material came from CD4+ T cells from blood, cultured in vitro. Receptor source: a human donor who had recovered from COVID-19. Each CDR3 is given with its conserved first and last residue. Fields, in order: V gene, D gene, CDR3 protein. The D gene is left open where the match is weak.

>TRBV7-2|NA
CASSFRTVVYGYTF
>TRBV6-1|TRBD1
CASSDLQGNQPQHF
>TRBV2|TRBD2
CASSPRAGLAGVDEQYF
>TRBV20-1|NA
CSADGRNNEQFF
>TRBV6-1|NA
CASRPGVGGYTF
>TRBV7-9|TRBD1
CASSLGTGGPNQPQHF
>TRBV6-2/TRBV6-3|NA
CATLQLNTEAFF
>TRBV7-2|NA
CASSLERDQPQHF
>TRBV7-2|TRBD2
CASSLNSGGTDTQYF
>TRBV19|NA
CASSGTGGTEAFF